This TCR beta chain comes out of a study of metastatic and nonmetastatic thyroid tumors. Study in general: Patients with malignant and benign thyroid disease provided blood and tumor or nodule tissue, whose repertoires were compared.

Sample share makes this clone medium-sized. Its antigen is still unknown. Each patient came to thyroid surgery without any prior treatment (of any kind). Study-level findings and limits: Malignant tumors reportedly showed significantly higher TCR beta diversity than benign nodules in both blood and tumor.

The germline gives CDR1 SGDLS, CDR2 YYNGEE. Trimming pared 3 bases from V and 8 bases from J, leaving 17 bases between. The CDR3 covers 14 residues. Study processing details: Construction of a distant-metastasis classifier for papillary thyroid cancer relied on CDR3 differences across clinicopathological groups. TCRdb re-called the PCR reads with MiXCR. What appears here as the V and J calls and clone size reflects TCRdb's work, not the paper's. The sample holds roughly 15,000 clones; approximately 32% are singletons and the top ten take around 7%. This rearrangement joins TRBV9 to TRBJ2-5; weak D call: TRBD2 (6 bases). The receptor was isolated from a female donor with papillary thyroid cancer or a benign thyroid nodule (not recorded which). Some clones in this sample may be carry-over from other donors' samples. Sequencing input: tumor tissue. For the CDR3, the DNA is TGTGCCAGCAGCGGAGGACTATTGGGGGGAACCCAGTACTTC. This sequence encodes CASSGGLLGGTQYF.